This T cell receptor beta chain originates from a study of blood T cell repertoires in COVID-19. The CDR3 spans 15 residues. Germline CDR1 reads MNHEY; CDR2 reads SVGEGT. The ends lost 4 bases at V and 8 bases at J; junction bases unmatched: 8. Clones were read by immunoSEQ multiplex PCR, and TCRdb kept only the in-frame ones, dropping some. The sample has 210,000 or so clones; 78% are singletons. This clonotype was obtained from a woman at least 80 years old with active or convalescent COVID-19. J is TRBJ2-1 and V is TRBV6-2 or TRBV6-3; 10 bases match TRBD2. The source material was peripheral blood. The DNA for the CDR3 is TGTGCCAGCAGTTCTCCAGCGGGGGGGCCTCATGAGCAGTTCTTC. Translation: CASSSPAGGPHEQFF.